The following is a T cell receptor beta chain sequence with its context. These data are taken from a study of blood T cell repertoires in COVID-19. As for the study in general: Samples representing acute and convalescent COVID-19 were sourced from the United States, Italy and Spain. PBMCs, B-cell-depleted T cells, or T cells provided the cDNA or gDNA that made up the material.

Authors' processing steps: Amplification of reference gene primers was used by the study to estimate nucleated cell counts. The table came from immunoSEQ multiplex PCR; TCRdb's copy has only in-frame clones and leaves some out. For V, J and clone size, that table is used; D and trimming come from the DNA. Here the sample spans about 260,000 clones, 70% to 90% being singletons. CDR3 length: 14 residues. The germline V gene encodes CDR1 MGHRA and CDR2 YSYEKL. Trimming removed 0 bases at V and 7 bases at J, with 11 bases between. The chain is built from TRBV4-1 and TRBJ2-3; TRBD2 might be the D (5 bases). The sample taken for sequencing was peripheral blood. The TCR originated in a man aged 18-30 years with active or convalescent COVID-19. The CDR3 sequence is CASSQEGLANTQYF. The CDR3 bases are TGCGCCAGCAGCCAAGAAGGCTTAGCGAATACGCAGTATTTT.